Listed below are T cell receptor beta chains from one sample, sequenced in a study of CXCR3-negative and CXCR3-positive naive CD8 T cells. After re-calling the 5' RACE reads, TCRdb lists one entry per CDR3 protein, DNA absent. Here the sample table reports about 150,000 distinct CDR3 sequences. Sequencing was performed on naive CXCR3+ CD8+ T cells from blood. These receptors all stem from a human donor in good health. Some clones in this sample may be carry-over from other donors' samples. The CDR3 runs from the conserved cysteine through the conserved F or W.

V gene	J gene	CDR3 protein
TRBV14	TRBJ2-3	CASSQGTTDTQYF
TRBV4-3	TRBJ2-3	CASSQAGADTQYF
TRBV20-1	TRBJ2-7	CSARGGGDPYEQYF
TRBV4-1	TRBJ2-7	CASSQGEIHYEQYF
TRBV6-5	TRBJ1-1	CASSYSSYDLPEAFF
TRBV11-2	TRBJ2-5	CASSLDGWEETQYF
TRBV24-1	TRBJ2-1	CATSDTGTGINNEQFF
TRBV19	TRBJ2-2	CASSDGTVGTGELFF
TRBV5-6	TRBJ2-7	CASSWGGQNEQYF
TRBV29-1	TRBJ1-2	CSVGIAGGYYGCTF
TRBV7-9	TRBJ2-7	CASSSQGLAGVRYF
TRBV5-6	TRBJ2-6	CASSLRTFKDSGANVLTF
TRBV28	TRBJ2-7	CASSLLGTSEQYF
TRBV7-9	TRBJ2-7	CASSTGGLAGNYEQYF
TRBV18	TRBJ2-5	CASSQGDRGQETQYF
TRBV5-8	TRBJ1-5	CASSRTRTGIVLGNQPQHF
TRBV19	TRBJ2-1	CASRIMTGVSNEQFF
TRBV11-2	TRBJ1-1	CASSLGGMGQRTEAFF
TRBV12-3/TRBV12-4	TRBJ2-5	CASGTVEKETQYF
TRBV12-3/TRBV12-4	TRBJ2-2	CASTLGVNTGELFF
TRBV5-6	TRBJ2-3	CASSLGAADTQYF
TRBV13	TRBJ2-7	CASSPTSGTDKVHEQYF
TRBV20-1	TRBJ2-2	CSAGDPARGGELFF
TRBV4-1	TRBJ1-3	CASSQAGVVASGNTIYF
TRBV20-1	TRBJ2-7	CSARADFRYMLYEQYF
TRBV15	TRBJ2-1	CATSTGRWVKEEQFF
TRBV19	TRBJ1-1	CASSGWEGMNTEAFF
TRBV29-1	TRBJ2-3	CSVVSGQENTDTQYF
TRBV20-1	TRBJ2-7	CSARDREGSYEQYF
TRBV11-2	TRBJ2-7	CASSAPPEDEQYF
TRBV12-3/TRBV12-4	TRBJ1-1	CASSAPTLNTEAFF
TRBV7-3	TRBJ2-1	CASSQVAGVSNEQFF
TRBV14	TRBJ2-7	CASSHIFGGWAAEQYF
TRBV6-5	TRBJ2-7	CASSYDPGGWIYEQYF
TRBV2	TRBJ1-3	CASSGEIRSGNTIYF
TRBV14	TRBJ2-7	CASSPETGRIYEQYF
TRBV29-1	TRBJ2-3	CSVVWRGTVTDTQYF
TRBV11-3	TRBJ1-1	CASSLGFELEAFF
TRBV5-6	TRBJ2-5	CASSPRPISSQETQYF
TRBV20-1	TRBJ1-3	CSARDIPLNTIYF
TRBV4-2	TRBJ2-7	CASSHPEQGSYEQYF
TRBV27	TRBJ2-2	CASSSLPGRGTGELFF
TRBV11-2	TRBJ2-7	CASSLLFASSYEQYF
TRBV28	TRBJ2-3	CASSAPVTSGTDTQYF
TRBV6-2/TRBV6-3	TRBJ1-1	CASSPPPAEAFF
TRBV9	TRBJ2-1	CASSVSSGGYNEQFF
TRBV7-2	TRBJ2-7	CASSYGTADEQYF
TRBV3-1	TRBJ2-1	CASSPELAPPYNEQFF
TRBV28	TRBJ2-5	CASLGQGSWETQYF
TRBV4-2	TRBJ2-7	CASSQLAGGSYEQYF
TRBV6-2/TRBV6-3	TRBJ2-7	CASFGRSSYEQYF
TRBV11-2	TRBJ1-4	CASRTAGHKLFF
TRBV29-1	TRBJ2-1	CSAPDRILHNEQFF
TRBV19	TRBJ2-1	CASSAGTRGYNEQFF
TRBV28	TRBJ1-5	CASSFGGPAQHF